Below, 10 T cell receptor beta chains from the same sample are listed, as sequenced in a study of blood T cell repertoires in COVID-19. Sequenced by immunoSEQ multiplex PCR; TCRdb stores in-frame clones only, minus some. The sample shows 150,000 to 200,000 clones, around 85% of them seen only once. Material: peripheral blood. These receptors originate from an elderly man with COVID-19, enrolled during active disease.

This sequence joins TRBV5-1 and TRBJ1-1; D perhaps matches TRBD1 (6 bases). Germline values: CDR1 SGHRS, CDR2 YFSETQ. V lost 4 bases to trimming and J lost 0 bases, with 10 bases between them. The length of the CDR3 is 14 residues. The CDR3 nucleotides read TGCGCCAGCAGCCTACGGACAGTGAACACTGAAGCTTTCTTT. Translation gives CASSLRTVNTEAFF. The full variable domain, with the rest looked up from reference TRBV5-1 and TRBJ1-1, is KAGVTQTPRYLIKTRGQQVTLSCSPISGHRSVSWYQQTPGQGLQFLFEYFSETQRNKGNFPGRFSGRQFSNSRSEMNVSTLELGDSALYLCASSLRTVNTEAFFGQGTRLTVV.

This chain links TRBV27 with TRBJ1-5, with TRBD1 as a possible D gene (6 bases). Germline values: CDR1 MNHEY, CDR2 SMNVEV (reference sequence). The V end was cut by 6 bases, the J end by 0 bases, with 21 bases between. This CDR3 contains 18 residues. The CDR3 DNA reads TGTGCCAGCAGGGGGGGGGCTGAACACTTTTATAGCAATCAGCCCCAGCATTTT. This translates into CASRGGAEHFYSNQPQHF.

The sample holds a few counts of this clone. This chain joins TRBV6-1 and TRBJ1-3; 7 bases are a match to TRBD1. Per germline, CDR1 MNHNS and CDR2 SASEGT. Germline trimming cut 3 bases from V and 3 bases from J; bases unmatched to any gene: 8. The CDR3 is 16 residues long. CDR3 in amino acids: CASSELPGGIGNTIYF. Here the CDR3 DNA reads TGTGCCAGCAGTGAGCTCCCAGGGGGTATTGGAAACACCATATATTTT.

The chain recombines TRBV6-5 with TRBJ2-2; D is undetermined. The V gene lost 7 bases and the J gene lost 1 base, with 7 bases spanning the gap. Germline V gene lookup returns CDR1 MNHEY and CDR2 SVGAGI. This CDR3 has 13 residues. CDR3 bases: TGTGCCAGCACCGGTGAGAACACCGGGGAGCTGTTTTTT. Translating it yields CASTGENTGELFF.

This chain's CDR3 is CASSLEGGSARKLFF. Here the CDR3 DNA reads TGTGCCAGCAGCCTAGAAGGGGGATCGGCTCGGAAACTGTTTTTT. This chain links TRBV7-2 with TRBJ1-4, with D possibly being TRBD1 (6 bases). This CDR3 has 15 residues. The V gene lost 5 bases and the J gene lost 11 bases, with 21 bases spanning the gap. The germline V gene has CDR1 SGHTA and CDR2 FQGNSA.

This sequence joins TRBV9 and TRBJ2-1; weak D call: TRBD1 (5 bases). This CDR3 has 13 residues. The ends were cut back, 3 bases at V and 9 bases at J, with 13 bases in the middle. CDR1 and CDR2 from the germline V gene are SGDLS and YYNGEE. DNA of the CDR3: TGTGCCAGCAGCGCTCTATTTCAGGGTGAGCAGTTCTTC. Translating gives CASSALFQGEQFF.

In this sample, this clone turned up once. The chain carries TRBV6-5 and TRBJ2-5, with D maybe TRBD1 (6 bases). The CDR3 is made up of 13 amino acids. Deletions cut 8 bases from V and 5 bases from J, with 15 bases between. Germline assignment: CDR1 MNHEY and CDR2 SVGAGI. This chain's CDR3 is CASRTGGGETQYF. The CDR3 DNA reads as TGTGCCAGCCGAACTGGGGGCGGGGAGACCCAGTACTTC.

The chain couples TRBV18 to TRBJ1-2; 7 positions agree with TRBD1. This CDR3 region has 14 residues. Germline trimming cut 2 bases from V and 7 bases from J; bases unmatched to any gene: 7. Germline V lookup: CDR1 KGHSH, CDR2 LQKENI. The chain's CDR3 is CASSPTRQGAGYTF. Here the CDR3 DNA reads TGTGCCAGCTCACCAACGAGACAGGGTGCTGGCTACACCTTC.

The rearrangement links TRBV6-5 to TRBJ1-3, with D perhaps TRBD1 (5 bases). V gave up 0 bases and J gave up 2 bases, with 11 bases separating them. Germline values: CDR1 MNHEY, CDR2 SVGAGI. The CDR3 loop spans 16 amino acids. The CDR3: CASSYSGWGAGNTIYF. The CDR3 DNA is TGTGCCAGCAGTTACTCGGGGTGGGGGGCTGGAAACACCATATATTTT.

This clone was detected only once. The chain has TRBV28 and TRBJ2-3; 9 bases fit TRBD1. The CDR3 is 16 residues long. CDR1 and CDR2 from the germline V gene are MDHEN and SYDVKM. The V and J ends lost 5 bases and 2 bases, in that order; junction bases with no gene match: 8. CDR3 region: CASSPPGQGNTDTQYF. The CDR3 nucleotides are TGTGCCAGCAGTCCCCCGGGACAGGGTAACACAGATACGCAGTATTTT.